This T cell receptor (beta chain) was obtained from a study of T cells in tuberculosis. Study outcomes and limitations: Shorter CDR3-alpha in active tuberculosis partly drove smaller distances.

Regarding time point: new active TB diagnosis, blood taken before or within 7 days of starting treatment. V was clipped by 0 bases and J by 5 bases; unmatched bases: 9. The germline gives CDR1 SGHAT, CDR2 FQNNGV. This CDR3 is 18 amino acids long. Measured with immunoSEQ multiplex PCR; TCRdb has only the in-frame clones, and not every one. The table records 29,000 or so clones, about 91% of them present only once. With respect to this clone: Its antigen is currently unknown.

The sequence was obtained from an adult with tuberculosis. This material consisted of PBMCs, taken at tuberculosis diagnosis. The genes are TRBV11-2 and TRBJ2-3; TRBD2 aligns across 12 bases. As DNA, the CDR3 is TGTGCCAGCAGCTTAGAAGTCCCTAGCGGGAGGGCCAGAGATACGCAGTATTTT. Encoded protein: CASSLEVPSGRARDTQYF.